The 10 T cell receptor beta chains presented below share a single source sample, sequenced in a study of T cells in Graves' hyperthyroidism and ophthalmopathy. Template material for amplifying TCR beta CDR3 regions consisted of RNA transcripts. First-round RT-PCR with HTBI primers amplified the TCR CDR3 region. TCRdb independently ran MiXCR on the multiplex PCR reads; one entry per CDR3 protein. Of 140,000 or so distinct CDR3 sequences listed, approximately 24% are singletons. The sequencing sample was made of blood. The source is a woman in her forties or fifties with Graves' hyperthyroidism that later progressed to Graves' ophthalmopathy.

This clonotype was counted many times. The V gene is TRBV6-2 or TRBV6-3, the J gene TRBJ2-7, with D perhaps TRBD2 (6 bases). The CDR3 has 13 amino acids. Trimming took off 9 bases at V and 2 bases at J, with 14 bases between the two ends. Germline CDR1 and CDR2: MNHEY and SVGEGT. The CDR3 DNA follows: TGTGCCAGTCGGCCCGGAGGGACCTACGAGCAGTACTTC. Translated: CASRPGGTYEQYF.

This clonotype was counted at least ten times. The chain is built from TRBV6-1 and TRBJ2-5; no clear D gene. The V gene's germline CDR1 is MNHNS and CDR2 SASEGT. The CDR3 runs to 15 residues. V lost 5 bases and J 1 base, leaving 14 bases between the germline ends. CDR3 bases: TGTGCCAGCAGTCACGAAGTGGCCCCCCAAGAGACCCAGTACTTC. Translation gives CASSHEVAPQETQYF.

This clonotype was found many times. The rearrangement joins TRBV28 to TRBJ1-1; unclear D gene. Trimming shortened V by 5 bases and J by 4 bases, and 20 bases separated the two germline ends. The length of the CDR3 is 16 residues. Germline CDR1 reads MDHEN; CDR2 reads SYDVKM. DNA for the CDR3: TGTGCCAGCAGTCCGGACGGACGATGGGCGGGCACTGAAGCTTTCTTT. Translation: CASSPDGRWAGTEAFF.

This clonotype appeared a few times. This CDR3 reads CASRGYGYSGNTIYF. CDR3 coding DNA: TGTGCCAGCAGGGGGTACGGGTACTCTGGAAACACCATATATTTT. V usage is TRBV25-1 and J usage is TRBJ1-3, with D uncertain. CDR3 size: 15 residues. CDR1 is MGHDK, CDR2 SYGVNS, per germline. V shed 6 bases and J shed 0 bases, with 12 bases lying between them.

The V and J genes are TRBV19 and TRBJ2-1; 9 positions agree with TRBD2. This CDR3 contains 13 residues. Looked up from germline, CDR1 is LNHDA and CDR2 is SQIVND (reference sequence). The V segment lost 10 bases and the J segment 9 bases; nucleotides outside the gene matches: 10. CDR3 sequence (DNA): TGTGCCACCCGGGGTAGCGGGAGAGTTGAGCAGTTCTTC. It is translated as CATRGSGRVEQFF.

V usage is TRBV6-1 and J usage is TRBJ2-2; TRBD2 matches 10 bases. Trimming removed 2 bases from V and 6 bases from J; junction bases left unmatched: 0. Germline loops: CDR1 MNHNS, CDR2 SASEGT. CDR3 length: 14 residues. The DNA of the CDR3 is TGTGCCAGCAGTGAACTAGCGGGAGCCGGGGAGCTGTTTTTT. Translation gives CASSELAGAGELFF.

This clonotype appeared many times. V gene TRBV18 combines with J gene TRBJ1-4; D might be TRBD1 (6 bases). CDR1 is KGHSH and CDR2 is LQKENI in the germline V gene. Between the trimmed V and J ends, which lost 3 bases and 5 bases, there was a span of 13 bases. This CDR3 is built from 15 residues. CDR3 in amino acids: CASSPNRDLNEKLFF. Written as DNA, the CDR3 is TGTGCCAGCTCACCCAACAGGGACCTGAATGAAAAACTGTTTTTT.

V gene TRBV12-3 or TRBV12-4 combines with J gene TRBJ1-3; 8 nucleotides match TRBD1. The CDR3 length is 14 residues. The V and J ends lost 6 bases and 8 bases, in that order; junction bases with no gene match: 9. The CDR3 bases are TGTGCCAGCAGGCGGACAGGGAAGGTCTACACCATATATTTT. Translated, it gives CASRRTGKVYTIYF.

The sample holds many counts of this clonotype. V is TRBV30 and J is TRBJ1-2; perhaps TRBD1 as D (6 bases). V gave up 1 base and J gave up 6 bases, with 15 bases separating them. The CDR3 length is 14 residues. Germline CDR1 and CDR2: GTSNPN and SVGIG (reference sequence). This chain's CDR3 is CAWSDPGTQDGYTF. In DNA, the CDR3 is TGTGCCTGGAGTGACCCCGGGACACAAGATGGCTACACCTTC.

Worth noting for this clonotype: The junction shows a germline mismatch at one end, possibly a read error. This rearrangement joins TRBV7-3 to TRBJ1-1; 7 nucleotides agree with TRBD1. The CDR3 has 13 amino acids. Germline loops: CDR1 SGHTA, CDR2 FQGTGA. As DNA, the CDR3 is TGTGTCAGCAGCTTAGAGACAGGGTCTGAAGCTTTCTTT. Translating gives CVSSLETGSEAFF.